A single sample is the source of the 28 T cell receptor beta chains below, sequenced in a study of blood T cell repertoires in COVID-19 (dated by TCRdb to the early 2020s). The library came from the immunoSEQ multiplex PCR assay. Held by TCRdb, this immuneACCESS table contains in-frame sequences only and omits some clones. Under half of the omission traces to an unresolved V gene where checked; the cause of the rest is unknown. The sample data list about 140,000 clones, and around four fifths of these were observed just once. The ten largest clones take up 11% of the sample. The sequencing input was peripheral blood. These receptors all stem from a man in his sixties who had recovered from COVID-19.

The V and J genes are TRBV6-2 or TRBV6-3 and TRBJ2-1; no reliable D call. This CDR3 has 13 residues. Germline assignment: CDR1 MNHEY and CDR2 SVGEGT. Trimming removed 5 bases from V and 7 bases from J, with 12 bases in between. CDR3 in DNA: TGTGCCAGCAGTCAGTTCACGAGGAATGAGCAGTTCTTC. It codes for CASSQFTRNEQFF.

This clone has only one observation. V usage is TRBV23-1 and J usage is TRBJ1-3; D may be TRBD1 (6 bases). TRBV23-1 is treated as an ORF (open reading frame) with a function not yet certain. V lost 4 bases, J lost 1 base, and 26 bases lay in between. This CDR3 region has 20 residues. The CDR3: CASSRPPGPQGTESGNTIYF. CDR3 bases: TGCGCCAGCAGTCGCCCCCCTGGCCCACAGGGAACGGAATCTGGAAACACCATATATTTT.

The gene calls are TRBV6-5 and TRBJ2-1, with 8 bases lining up with TRBD1. Germline CDR1 is MNHEY and CDR2 is SVGAGI. Unmatched junction bases numbered 11, after V lost 10 bases and J lost 6 bases. This CDR3 has 14 amino acids. The CDR3 bases are TGTGCCAACGCTAGGACAGGGATTTTCAATGAGCAGTTCTTC. Residues: CANARTGIFNEQFF.

The genes are TRBV19 and TRBJ1-1; D gene unclear. Per the germline V gene, CDR1 is LNHDA and CDR2 is SQIVND (reference sequence). The CDR3 consists of 13 residues. V dropped 3 bases and J dropped 3 bases, with 8 bases sitting between them. CDR3 residues: CASSMGRDTEAFF. The CDR3, as DNA: TGTGCCAGTAGTATGGGCAGAGACACTGAAGCTTTCTTT.

V is TRBV19 and J is TRBJ2-1; D perhaps matches TRBD2 (6 bases). Trimming stripped 3 bases from V and 1 base from J, with 19 bases between. This CDR3 comprises 18 residues. Germline loops: CDR1 LNHDA, CDR2 SQIVND (reference sequence). The CDR3 is CASSILTSGRLSYNEQFF. The CDR3 nucleotides read TGTGCCAGTAGTATCCTTACGTCAGGGAGGTTATCCTACAATGAGCAGTTCTTC.

This clone was observed a few times. The V gene is TRBV30, the J gene TRBJ1-2; no definite D call. V was trimmed by 0 bases and J by 8 bases, leaving 13 bases between them. Germline CDR1 reads GTSNPN; CDR2 reads SVGIG (reference sequence). The CDR3 length is 13 residues. CDR3 sequence reads: CAWSVVASGGYTF. In DNA form, the CDR3 reads TGTGCCTGGAGTGTAGTTGCCTCCGGGGGCTACACCTTC.

There are a few counts of this clone. The sample has other DNA sequences that encode this CDR3 too. This sequence joins TRBV14 and TRBJ2-1; D is unclear. The CDR3 loop spans 13 amino acids. Germline V lookup: CDR1 SGHDN, CDR2 FVKESK. V was cut by 1 base and J by 4 bases, with 5 bases left in between. The CDR3 DNA reads as TGTGCCAGCAGCCAAGGTCGGTACAATGAGCAGTTCTTC. Amino acids: CASSQGRYNEQFF.

The chain joins TRBV5-1 to TRBJ1-2; 10 positions match TRBD1. Trimming cost V 1 base and J 6 bases; bases outside gene matches: 9. CDR1 is SGHRS, CDR2 YFSETQ, per germline. CDR3 size: 16 residues. CDR3 coding DNA: TGCGCCAGCAGCTTGACCGCCGCGGGACAGGGGAATGGCTACACCTTC. It codes for CASSLTAAGQGNGYTF. Full variable domain (missing parts from reference TRBV5-1 and TRBJ1-2): KAGVTQTPRYLIKTRGQQVTLSCSPISGHRSVSWYQQTPGQGLQFLFEYFSETQRNKGNFPGRFSGRQFSNSRSEMNVSTLELGDSALYLCASSLTAAGQGNGYTFGSGTRLTVV.

This clone was seen a handful of times. One base away lies a much larger clone, so this may be a sequencing read error. The same CDR3 arises from other DNA sequences in this sample as well. V gene TRBV11-2 combines with J gene TRBJ2-1; TRBD2 matches 8 bases. V was pared by 5 bases and J by 11 bases, with 11 bases of the junction left unmatched. Germline V lookup: CDR1 SGHAT, CDR2 FQNNGV. The CDR3 is 14 amino acids. The CDR3 DNA sequence: TGTGCCAGCAGCGGGAGGGGGGCGGGGGGCCAGCAGTTCTTC. Translating gives CASSGRGAGGQQFF.

The V and J genes are TRBV11-3 and TRBJ2-1; TRBD2 is a possible D gene (6 bases). The germline V gene encodes CDR1 SGHNT and CDR2 YENEEA. The V end was cut by 5 bases, the J end by 4 bases, with 15 bases between. This CDR3 is built from 15 residues. The CDR3 is CASSQMGGPYNEQFF. The CDR3 DNA reads as TGTGCCAGCAGCCAAATGGGAGGTCCTTACAATGAGCAGTTCTTC.

The chain carries TRBV5-5 and TRBJ2-2; the match to TRBD1 covers 11 bases. The V gene end was trimmed by 4 bases and the J gene end by 7 bases; junction bases not matched to a gene: 9. CDR1 and CDR2 (germline): SGHKS, YYEKEE (reference sequence). The length of the CDR3 is 16 residues. This chain's CDR3 is CASSHGQGALGGELFF. The CDR3 nucleotides are TGTGCCAGCAGCCATGGACAGGGGGCTTTAGGCGGGGAGCTGTTTTTT.

V and J are TRBV4-2 and TRBJ2-4; tentatively, D is TRBD1 (5 bases). The CDR3 is 16 amino acids. Germline V CDR1 and CDR2: LGHNA, YNFKEQ. The ends were cut back, 1 base at V and 0 bases at J, with 10 bases in the middle. The CDR3 region has the DNA TGTGCCAGCAGCCAAGCCTCCAGGGAAGCCAAAAACATTCAGTACTTC. Translated, it gives CASSQASREAKNIQYF.

J is TRBJ2-1 and V is TRBV19, with TRBD1 as a possible D gene (6 bases). The CDR3 runs to 16 residues. The V and J ends lost 2 bases and 8 bases respectively, with 19 bases between them. The V gene's germline CDR1 is LNHDA and CDR2 SQIVND (reference sequence). The CDR3 DNA follows: TGTGCCAGTAGTATAAGTGGGCCAATACAGGGCGATGAGCAGTTCTTC. Residues: CASSISGPIQGDEQFF.

J is TRBJ1-2 and V is TRBV14; 7 positions agree with TRBD1. V was pared by 0 bases and J by 4 bases, with 11 bases of the junction left unmatched. Germline-derived CDR1 and CDR2 are SGHDN and FVKESK. The CDR3 has 17 residues. The CDR3 protein is CASSQDIRQGPPYGYTF. As DNA, the CDR3 is TGTGCCAGCAGCCAAGATATTAGACAGGGCCCACCCTATGGCTACACCTTC.

The chain couples TRBV9 to TRBJ1-3, with TRBD1 matching over 7 bases. CDR1 is SGDLS, CDR2 YYNGEE, per germline. CDR3 length: 17 amino acids. Trimming took 0 bases from V and 2 from J; bases not matched to a gene: 8. For the CDR3, the DNA is TGTGCCAGCAGCGTAGGGGACAGAATTAGGACTGGAAACACCATATATTTT. Residues: CASSVGDRIRTGNTIYF.

The J gene is TRBJ2-2, the V gene TRBV7-9; a weak D match, TRBD2 (7 bases). V lost 3 bases, J lost 7 bases, and 18 bases lay in between. Germline V CDR1 and CDR2: SEHNR, FQNEAQ (reference sequence). CDR3 length equals 16 residues. The CDR3 bases are TGTGCCAGCAGCTTGGGCGGGGGCCTCCTCGGCGGGGAGCTGTTTTTT. It encodes CASSLGGGLLGGELFF.

The rearrangement joins TRBV6-2 or TRBV6-3 to TRBJ2-1, with D unclear. The V and J ends lost 4 bases and 4 bases respectively, with 8 bases between them. This CDR3 spans 13 amino acids. Germline CDR1 and CDR2: MNHEY and SVGEGT. The chain's CDR3 is CASSSLTYNEQFF. In nucleotides, the CDR3 is TGTGCCAGCAGTTCGTTAACTTACAATGAGCAGTTCTTC.

The J gene is TRBJ2-5, the V gene TRBV24-1, with 7 bases that match TRBD1. Germline lookup yields CDR1 KGHDR and CDR2 SFDVKD. J lost 2 bases, V lost 4 bases, and 9 bases had no gene match. The CDR3 has 16 residues. This CDR3 is CATSDSPQGSQETQYF. The CDR3 region has the DNA TGTGCCACCAGTGACTCTCCACAGGGGAGTCAAGAGACCCAGTACTTC.

V usage is TRBV6-5 and J usage is TRBJ1-6, with D possibly TRBD1 on 5 matching bases. There are 14 residues in the CDR3. Germline-derived CDR1 and CDR2 are MNHEY and SVGAGI. V lost 6 bases to trimming and J lost 8 bases, with 14 bases between them. CDR3 sequence (DNA): TGTGCCAGCAGGTCAGGGTCTTATGATTCACCCCTCCACTTT. This sequence encodes CASRSGSYDSPLHF.

V is TRBV9 and J is TRBJ1-5, with a possible D match to TRBD1 (6 bases). The CDR3 contains 15 residues. CDR1 is SGDLS and CDR2 is YYNGEE in the germline V gene. The V end lost 4 bases, the J end lost 0 bases, and 11 bases lay between the germline ends. This chain's CDR3 is CASSSGQVSNQPQHF. CDR3 DNA: TGTGCCAGCAGCTCGGGACAAGTTAGCAATCAGCCCCAGCATTTT.

J is TRBJ1-2 and V is TRBV6-5; 11 nucleotides agree with TRBD1. The V and J ends lost 6 bases and 4 bases, in that order; junction bases with no gene match: 7. CDR1 and CDR2 from the germline V gene are MNHEY and SVGAGI. The CDR3 runs to 15 residues. The CDR3 loop reads CASRRLGQGGYGYTF. Here the CDR3 DNA reads TGTGCCAGCAGGCGATTGGGACAGGGGGGCTATGGCTACACCTTC.

This clone was counted only a few times. The chain uses TRBV7-2 and TRBJ2-1; 8 bases agree with TRBD2. Germline V gene data show CDR1 as SGHTA and CDR2 as FQGNSA. With V trimmed by 8 bases and J by 9 bases, 15 bases remained unmatched. This CDR3 has 15 residues. CDR3 in amino acids: CASFPPPRGVGEQFF. CDR3 nucleotides: TGTGCCAGCTTCCCTCCCCCGCGGGGGGTAGGTGAGCAGTTCTTC.

The chain has TRBV19 and TRBJ2-1; 9 nucleotides align to TRBD2. V lost 3 bases, J lost 1 base, and 7 bases stayed unmatched. The CDR3 extends over 17 amino acids. Germline values: CDR1 LNHDA, CDR2 SQIVND (reference sequence). CDR3 DNA sequence: TGTGCCAGTAGTATTTTCGCTAGCGGGGATTCCTACAATGAGCAGTTCTTC. Amino acids: CASSIFASGDSYNEQFF.

This clone was observed a single time. The chain recombines TRBV3-1 (or the pseudogene TRBV3-2) with TRBJ1-3; TRBD1 matches at 10 bases. V lost 1 base and J lost 0; bases outside the gene matches: 9. Germline V lookup: CDR1 LGHDT, CDR2 YNNKEL (reference sequence). The CDR3 is 19 residues long. The CDR3 protein is CASSQVGTGVSVSGNTIYF. CDR3 bases: TGTGCCAGCAGCCAAGTCGGGACAGGGGTTTCCGTCTCTGGAAACACCATATATTTT.

The gene calls are TRBV7-8 and TRBJ2-7; 7 bases line up with TRBD2. The CDR3 runs 15 residues. Germline lookup yields CDR1 SGHVS and CDR2 FQNEAQ. J gave up 4 bases and V 4 bases, and 10 bases lay outside the gene matches. In DNA form, the CDR3 reads TGTGCCAGCAGCTATAGACCGGGGGGAGGGTACGAGCAGTACTTC. This gives the protein CASSYRPGGGYEQYF.

This rearrangement joins TRBV7-8 to TRBJ2-5; a possible D gene is TRBD1 (5 bases). Germline CDR1 reads SGHVS; CDR2 reads FQNEAQ. The V end lost 2 bases, the J end lost 1 base, and 11 bases lay between the germline ends. This CDR3 spans 15 amino acids. CDR3 coding DNA: TGTGCCAGCAGCTTACCATCGACAGTCCAAGAGACCCAGTACTTC. Translating it yields CASSLPSTVQETQYF.

The chain has TRBV6-6 and TRBJ2-7, with TRBD2 matching over 13 bases. The CDR3 length is 16 residues. From germline, CDR1 is MNHNY and CDR2 SVGAGI (reference sequence). Unmatched junction bases numbered 6, after V lost 4 bases and J lost 3 bases. CDR3 sequence reads: CASSSTTSGRFYEQYF. Written as DNA, the CDR3 is TGTGCCAGCAGTTCCACGACTAGCGGGAGGTTCTACGAGCAGTACTTC.

This clone was seen a few times. The V and J genes are TRBV28 and TRBJ2-3; no firm D call. Trimming removed 6 bases at V and 6 bases at J, with 25 bases between. The CDR3 has 17 amino acids. Germline V gene sequence: CDR1 MDHEN, CDR2 SYDVKM. The CDR3 nucleotides are TGTGCCAGCAGAACCACGAAACCGGTACCGACTGGTGATACGCAGTATTTT. This gives the protein CASRTTKPVPTGDTQYF.